What follows are 26 T cell receptor beta chains derived from one specimen sequenced in a study of identical twins. TCRdb re-derived calls from the 5' RACE reads in MiXCR, one entry per CDR3 protein. The sample carries around 220,000 distinct CDR3 sequences, roughly a tenth recorded once. Sequenced input: memory T cells sorted from blood. These receptors all come from a man aged 45 to 65 in good health.

This clonotype has a count of ten or more. The chain links TRBV7-9 to TRBJ2-1; 8 positions agree with TRBD1. Unmatched junction bases numbered 4, after V lost 2 bases and J lost 7 bases. The CDR3 sequence is 14 residues long. Germline CDR1 reads SEHNR; CDR2 reads FQNEAQ (reference sequence). CDR3 in amino acids: CASSLTQGANEQFF. CDR3 DNA: TGTGCCAGCAGCTTAACGCAGGGGGCAAATGAGCAGTTCTTC.

In its sample, this clonotype was seen a few times. The chain has TRBV11-1 and TRBJ2-3; D remains unclear. Trimming left V 2 bases short and J 1 base short, with 19 bases between. This CDR3 contains 18 residues. Germline CDR1 SGHAT, CDR2 FQDESV (reference sequence). The CDR3 DNA sequence: TGTGCCAGCAGCTTACCCAAAAATCGGATACGAGGCACAGATACGCAGTATTTT. Amino acid sequence: CASSLPKNRIRGTDTQYF.

This clonotype occurred many times. This chain uses TRBV5-5 with TRBJ1-3; no firm D call. Trimming left V 4 bases short and J 1 base short, with 6 bases between. The CDR3 contains 13 residues. The V gene's germline CDR1 is SGHKS and CDR2 YYEKEE (reference sequence). CDR3: CASSPTSGNTIYF. CDR3 nucleotide sequence: TGTGCCAGCAGCCCGACGTCTGGAAACACCATATATTTT.

This clonotype was found once. Possible read error: a much larger clone is one base away. The rearrangement uses TRBV19 and TRBJ2-2; D uncertain. V lost 3 bases to trimming and J lost 3 bases, with 8 bases between them. CDR1 and CDR2 from the germline V gene are LNHDA and SQIVND (reference sequence). The CDR3 loop spans 14 amino acids. The CDR3 sequence: CASSISRYTGELFF. CDR3 nucleotide sequence: TGTGCCAGTAGTATTTCCAGGTACACCGGGGAGCTGTTTTTT.

This clonotype has ten or more counts. This rearrangement joins TRBV6-1 to TRBJ1-3; D may be TRBD1 (5 bases). This CDR3 region has 15 residues. V gave up 6 bases and J gave up 0 bases, with 12 bases separating them. Germline-derived CDR1 and CDR2 are MNHNS and SASEGT. CDR3 residues: CASSVGTLSGNTIYF. The CDR3 bases are TGTGCCAGCAGCGTGGGGACTCTCTCTGGAAACACCATATATTTT.

This clonotype was counted only a few times. The V call is TRBV20-1, the J call TRBJ2-3; 8 nucleotides agree with TRBD2. CDR1 and CDR2 from the germline V gene are DFQATT and SNEGSKA (reference sequence). There are 14 residues in the CDR3. The CDR3 DNA reads as TGCTCTGGGGAGCGGGAGCTTGGCACAGATACGCAGTATTTT. Amino acid sequence: CSGERELGTDTQYF.

The chain uses TRBV20-1 and TRBJ2-3, with D unclear. The CDR3 spans 16 residues. The germline gives CDR1 DFQATT, CDR2 SNEGSKA (reference sequence). V lost 5 bases, J lost 3 bases, and 21 bases lay in between. As DNA, the CDR3 is TGCAGTGCTCCTAAAAGCCGGGCAGCCTCAACAGATACGCAGTATTTT. This sequence encodes CSAPKSRAASTDTQYF.

V and J are TRBV7-2 and TRBJ1-1, with a weak D call TRBD1 (5 bases). V lost 5 bases and J lost 2, with 21 bases in between. This CDR3 is 17 amino acids long. The V gene's germline CDR1 is SGHTA and CDR2 FQGNSA. The CDR3, as DNA: TGTGCCAGCAGCCCTCCCCCGGGGCACCTAAAAAACACTGAAGCTTTCTTT. It specifies CASSPPPGHLKNTEAFF.

This clonotype was recorded once. One end of the junction varies from germline; a read error may be responsible. The gene calls are TRBV10-3 and TRBJ2-3, with 11 positions matching TRBD2. CDR3 length: 15 residues. CDR1 ENHRY and CDR2 SYGVKD come from the germline V gene. The CDR3 coding sequence is TGTGCCATCAGGGGGACTAGCGGACCCACAGGTACGCAGTATTTT. Amino acid sequence: CAIRGTSGPTGTQYF.

V gene TRBV7-2 combines with J gene TRBJ1-2, with D perhaps matching TRBD1 (6 bases). The CDR3 is 14 residues long. The ends were cut back, 1 base at V and 7 bases at J, with 13 bases in the middle. Germline CDR1 reads SGHTA; CDR2 reads FQGNSA. CDR3 residues: CASSLDGGAFGYTF. The CDR3 DNA reads TGTGCCAGCAGCTTAGATGGGGGGGCGTTTGGCTACACCTTC.

V usage is TRBV5-5 and J usage is TRBJ2-2; 8 bases fit TRBD1. Unmatched junction bases numbered 6, after V lost 4 bases and J lost 1 base. The germline V gene has CDR1 SGHKS and CDR2 YYEKEE (reference sequence). The CDR3 loop spans 16 amino acids. The CDR3 is CASSPRQGMNTGELFF. The CDR3 DNA reads as TGTGCCAGCAGCCCTAGACAGGGGATGAACACCGGGGAGCTGTTTTTT.

This clonotype was counted ten times or more. The V and J genes are TRBV4-2 and TRBJ2-5; D ambiguous. Trimming removed 0 bases from V and 3 bases from J, with 11 bases in between. In germline, CDR1 is LGHNA, CDR2 YNFKEQ. This CDR3 has 15 residues. The DNA of the CDR3 is TGTGCCAGCAGCCAAGAAGTGAGAAGGGAAGAGACCCAGTACTTC. Protein product: CASSQEVRREETQYF.

The sample holds many counts of this clonotype. The chain employs TRBV28 and TRBJ2-3, with D unresolved. V dropped 11 bases and J dropped 4 bases, with 13 bases sitting between them. CDR1 and CDR2 from the germline V gene are MDHEN and SYDVKM. The CDR3 covers 12 residues. The CDR3 sequence: CASRVGPDTQYF. The CDR3 nucleotides are TGTGCCTCACGGGTGGGTCCAGATACGCAGTATTTT.

This clonotype was observed many times. The gene calls are TRBV25-1 and TRBJ2-7; D not certain. Germline V lookup: CDR1 MGHDK, CDR2 SYGVNS. Trimming shortened V by 2 bases and J by 3 bases, and 2 bases separated the two germline ends. The CDR3 sequence is 11 residues long. CDR3 DNA: TGTGCCAGCAGTGAAGGCTACGAGCAGTACTTC. Translation: CASSEGYEQYF.

Only a few counts were recorded for this clonotype. This CDR3 is CASSPGHNEQFF. The CDR3 DNA reads TGTGCCAGCTCACCAGGCCACAATGAGCAGTTCTTC. The chain combines TRBV18 with TRBJ2-1, with D unclear. The germline V gene encodes CDR1 KGHSH and CDR2 LQKENI. The CDR3 extends over 12 amino acids. The V gene lost 2 bases and the J gene lost 5 bases, with 4 bases spanning the gap.

This clonotype was seen ten or more times. This chain joins TRBV25-1 and TRBJ2-5; no clear D gene. Per germline, CDR1 MGHDK and CDR2 SYGVNS. The CDR3 extends over 11 amino acids. The V end lost 1 base, the J end lost 5 bases, and 2 bases lay between the germline ends. CDR3 sequence (DNA): TGTGCCAGCAGTGAATGGGAGACCCAGTACTTC. Protein product: CASSEWETQYF.

Many counts were recorded for this clonotype. The V and J genes are TRBV20-1 and TRBJ1-5; D gene ambiguous. V gave up 6 bases and J gave up 5 bases, with 11 bases separating them. This CDR3 spans 12 amino acids. Per the germline V gene, CDR1 is DFQATT and CDR2 is SNEGSKA (reference sequence). The CDR3 sequence is CSATRRYQPQHF. The CDR3 DNA follows: TGCAGTGCAACAAGACGGTATCAGCCCCAGCATTTT.

This clonotype was seen at least ten times. This chain links TRBV7-2 with TRBJ2-7; 7 bases line up with TRBD1. Unmatched junction bases numbered 1, after V lost 3 bases and J lost 2 bases. The CDR3 contains 13 residues. Per the germline V gene, CDR1 is SGHTA and CDR2 is FQGNSA. In DNA, the CDR3 is TGTGCCAGCAGCTTCGACAGGGCCTACGAGCAGTACTTC. Its protein product is CASSFDRAYEQYF.

This clonotype was seen repeatedly, ten times or more. This rearrangement joins TRBV4-1 to TRBJ1-3, with D tentatively TRBD1 (5 bases). CDR1 and CDR2 from the germline V gene are MGHRA and YSYEKL. Trimming removed 3 bases at V and 4 bases at J, with 10 bases between. This CDR3 region has 14 residues. CDR3 sequence: CASSQGTFGNTIYF. Here the CDR3 DNA reads TGCGCCAGCAGCCAGGGGACGTTCGGAAACACCATATATTTT.

The chain employs TRBV5-6 and TRBJ1-1; the D is unclear. The ends were cut back, 2 bases at V and 1 base at J, with 6 bases in the middle. CDR3 length: 13 amino acids. The V gene's germline CDR1 is SGHDT and CDR2 YYEEEE. The CDR3 is CASSFKTNTEAFF. The CDR3 DNA reads TGTGCCAGCAGCTTCAAAACGAACACTGAAGCTTTCTTT.

This clonotype was recorded many times. J is TRBJ2-1 and V is TRBV5-5, with D uncertain. Trimming took off 6 bases at V and 7 bases at J, with 11 bases between the two ends. Germline lookup yields CDR1 SGHKS and CDR2 YYEKEE (reference sequence). The CDR3 sequence is 12 residues long. This CDR3 reads CASTIVGNEQFF. The CDR3 nucleotides read TGTGCCAGCACCATCGTAGGGAATGAGCAGTTCTTC.

This clonotype occurred many times. This chain links TRBV24-1 with TRBJ2-1, with TRBD2 matching 8 bases. The CDR3 has 15 residues. Germline CDR1 and CDR2: KGHDR and SFDVKD. Losses at the gene ends were 4 bases for V and 8 bases for J; bases not matched to a gene: 9. This chain's CDR3 is CATSDRSGSLYEQFF. The CDR3 DNA reads TGTGCCACCAGTGACCGGAGCGGGAGTTTGTATGAGCAGTTCTTC.

This clonotype was picked up many times. V usage is TRBV15 and J usage is TRBJ2-1; D is unresolved. Germline CDR1 and CDR2: LNHNV and YYDKDF (reference sequence). This CDR3 has 16 amino acids. V was cut by 1 base and J by 0 bases, with 10 bases left in between. This chain's CDR3 is CATSRGDLSSYNEQFF. The CDR3 DNA reads TGTGCCACCAGCAGAGGAGATCTAAGCTCCTACAATGAGCAGTTCTTC.

The table lists this clonotype with many counts. This chain links TRBV4-3 with TRBJ2-4, with D possibly TRBD1 on 5 matching bases. Trimming left V 0 bases short and J 6 bases short, with 12 bases between. Germline V lookup: CDR1 LGHNA, CDR2 YSLEER. This CDR3 contains 15 residues. The CDR3 loop reads CASSQEWGIVNIQYF. The CDR3 nucleotides read TGCGCCAGCAGCCAAGAGTGGGGCATCGTAAACATTCAGTACTTC.

The chain is built from TRBV9 and TRBJ2-1, with D possibly being TRBD2 (6 bases). Germline values: CDR1 SGDLS, CDR2 YYNGEE. V lost 0 bases to trimming and J lost 1 base, with 23 bases between them. The CDR3 is 20 residues long. The CDR3 is CASSVEADVLAAASYNEQFF. The CDR3 nucleotides read TGTGCCAGCAGCGTAGAGGCGGACGTCTTAGCGGCAGCTTCCTACAATGAGCAGTTCTTC. The full variable domain, completed using reference TRBV9 and TRBJ2-1, is DSGVTQTPKHLITATGQRVTLRCSPRSGDLSVYWYQQSLDQGLQFLIQYYNGEERAKGNILERFSAQQFPDLHSELNLSSLELGDSALYFCASSVEADVLAAASYNEQFFGPGTRLTVL.

The CDR3 region is CASSQDIISGRSYTQYF. The CDR3 DNA sequence: TGTGCCAGCAGCCAAGACATTATTAGCGGGAGGTCGTATACGCAGTATTTT. V usage is TRBV4-2 and J usage is TRBJ2-3; the match to TRBD2 covers 10 bases. Germline V gene data show CDR1 as LGHNA and CDR2 as YNFKEQ. This CDR3 has 17 amino acids. V was pared by 0 bases and J by 7 bases, with 10 bases of the junction left unmatched.